A selection of T cell receptor beta chains follows, all from one sample in a study of CD8 T cells in Susac syndrome. TCRdb re-derived calls from the immunoSEQ multiplex PCR reads in MiXCR, one entry per CDR3 protein. The data contain some 200,000 distinct CDR3 sequences, roughly 96% of them singletons. Input material: CD4+ T cells from PBMCs. The receptors derive from a human donor with multiple sclerosis. Both conserved end residues are part of each CDR3. A D gene is named only where the DNA matches it firmly. The size field is filled for only some rows; it gives once, few, many or a size class.

v_gene: TRBV30
j_gene: TRBJ1-2
abundance: .
d_gene: .
CDR3aa: CAWTLIGSPGNYGYTF
CDR3nt: TGTGCCTGGACCCTCATCGGCTCCCCTGGGAACTATGGCTACACCTTC

v_gene: TRBV6-5
j_gene: TRBJ1-1
abundance: .
d_gene: .
CDR3aa: CASSSTQTMVAFF
CDR3nt: TGTGCCAGCAGTTCAACTCAGACGATGGTGGCTTTCTTT

v_gene: TRBV5-1
j_gene: TRBJ2-5
abundance: .
d_gene: TRBD2
CDR3aa: CASSPLAGGLGETQYF
CDR3nt: TGCGCCAGCAGCCCATTAGCGGGGGGGCTTGGCGAGACCCAGTACTTC

v_gene: TRBV29-1
j_gene: TRBJ1-1
abundance: once
d_gene: TRBD1
CDR3aa: CRAGGAYTEAFF
CDR3nt: TGCAGGGCAGGGGGAGCGTACACTGAAGCTTTCTTT

v_gene: TRBV20-1
j_gene: TRBJ2-1
abundance: .
d_gene: .
CDR3aa: CSAYSGSYNEQFF
CDR3nt: TGCAGTGCCTATAGCGGTTCCTACAATGAGCAGTTCTTC

v_gene: TRBV20-1
j_gene: TRBJ1-1
abundance: .
d_gene: TRBD1
CDR3aa: CSAPGQVGTEAFF
CDR3nt: TGCAGTGCTCCCGGACAGGTCGGAACTGAAGCTTTCTTT

v_gene: TRBV2
j_gene: TRBJ2-1
abundance: .
d_gene: TRBD1
CDR3aa: CASKMDRGTYNEQFF
CDR3nt: TGTGCCAGCAAGATGGACAGGGGGACTTACAATGAGCAGTTCTTC

v_gene: TRBV23-1
j_gene: TRBJ2-3
abundance: .
d_gene: TRBD1
CDR3aa: CASSRGQTYIPRTDTQYF
CDR3nt: TGCGCCAGCAGTCGGGGACAGACTTACATTCCTCGCACAGATACGCAGTATTTT

v_gene: TRBV10-3
j_gene: TRBJ1-1
abundance: .
d_gene: TRBD1
CDR3aa: CAISQDRAVTEAFF
CDR3nt: TGTGCCATCAGCCAGGACAGGGCGGTGACTGAAGCTTTCTTT

v_gene: TRBV7-9
j_gene: TRBJ2-1
abundance: .
d_gene: .
CDR3aa: CASSTSVIF
CDR3nt: TGTGCCAGCTCGACCAGCGTGATCTTC

v_gene: TRBV4-1
j_gene: TRBJ1-2
abundance: .
d_gene: .
CDR3aa: CASSQDWGVGYTF
CDR3nt: TGCGCCAGCAGCCAAGATTGGGGGGTTGGCTACACCTTC

v_gene: TRBV5-1
j_gene: TRBJ2-3
abundance: .
d_gene: .
CDR3aa: CASSLARTFVGTDTQYF
CDR3nt: TGCGCCAGCAGCTTGGCGCGGACTTTCGTGGGCACAGATACGCAGTATTTT

v_gene: TRBV14
j_gene: TRBJ2-1
abundance: .
d_gene: .
CDR3aa: CASSQLLGQNNEQFF
CDR3nt: TGTGCCAGCAGCCAACTACTAGGACAAAACAATGAGCAGTTCTTC

v_gene: TRBV30
j_gene: TRBJ1-1
abundance: .
d_gene: .
CDR3aa: CAWSVPGVRTEAFF
CDR3nt: TGTGCCTGGAGTGTACCGGGGGTGCGGACTGAAGCTTTCTTT

v_gene: TRBV20-1
j_gene: TRBJ2-3
abundance: .
d_gene: TRBD1
CDR3aa: CSADPGQYTDTQYF
CDR3nt: TGCAGTGCCGATCCGGGACAGTACACAGATACGCAGTATTTT

v_gene: TRBV29-1
j_gene: TRBJ2-7
abundance: .
d_gene: TRBD2
CDR3aa: CSVEVAGGKTYEQYF
CDR3nt: TGCAGCGTTGAAGTGGCGGGGGGGAAGACCTACGAGCAGTACTTC

v_gene: TRBV3-1
j_gene: TRBJ1-4
abundance: .
d_gene: .
CDR3aa: CASSHLPSTNEKLFF
CDR3nt: TGTGCCAGCAGCCATCTTCCTTCAACTAATGAAAAACTGTTTTTT

v_gene: TRBV6-5
j_gene: TRBJ2-7
abundance: .
d_gene: .
CDR3aa: CASKGRDEQYF
CDR3nt: TGTGCCAGCAAAGGGCGCGACGAGCAGTACTTC

v_gene: TRBV5-1
j_gene: TRBJ2-5
abundance: .
d_gene: .
CDR3aa: CASSLGLRETQYF
CDR3nt: TGCGCCAGCAGCTTAGGGCTGAGGGAGACCCAGTACTTC

v_gene: TRBV7-9
j_gene: TRBJ2-5
abundance: .
d_gene: TRBD2
CDR3aa: CASSRGSSGYQETQYF
CDR3nt: TGTGCCAGCAGCCGTGGGTCTAGCGGGTACCAAGAGACCCAGTACTTC

v_gene: TRBV30
j_gene: TRBJ1-2
abundance: .
d_gene: .
CDR3aa: CAWGELGYTF
CDR3nt: TGTGCCTGGGGGGAGTTGGGCTACACCTTC

v_gene: TRBV7-9
j_gene: TRBJ2-2
abundance: .
d_gene: .
CDR3aa: CASSLARQWSGELFF
CDR3nt: TGTGCCAGCAGCTTAGCGAGACAGTGGTCCGGGGAGCTGTTTTTT

v_gene: TRBV20-1
j_gene: TRBJ2-2
abundance: .
d_gene: .
CDR3aa: CSARDMVTGELFF
CDR3nt: TGCAGTGCTAGAGATATGGTGACCGGGGAGCTGTTTTTT

v_gene: TRBV4-1
j_gene: TRBJ2-7
abundance: once
d_gene: TRBD2
CDR3aa: CASSMGLASYEQYF
CDR3nt: TGCGCCAGCAGCATGGGACTAGCGAGCTACGAGCAGTACTTC

v_gene: TRBV13
j_gene: TRBJ2-5
abundance: .
d_gene: TRBD2
CDR3aa: CASSLLAGGVQTQYF
CDR3nt: TGTGCCAGCAGCTTACTGGCGGGGGGTGTTCAGACCCAGTACTTC

v_gene: TRBV7-8
j_gene: TRBJ1-3
abundance: .
d_gene: .
CDR3aa: CASSPRTGNTIYF
CDR3nt: TGTGCCAGCAGTCCACGAACTGGAAACACCATATATTTT

v_gene: TRBV3-1
j_gene: TRBJ2-1
abundance: .
d_gene: .
CDR3aa: CASSHDGARSAEQFF
CDR3nt: TGTGCCAGCAGCCATGACGGGGCTAGGTCGGCTGAGCAGTTCTTC

v_gene: TRBV3-1
j_gene: TRBJ2-5
abundance: .
d_gene: TRBD1
CDR3aa: CASSQVGTVKETQYF
CDR3nt: TGTGCCAGCAGCCAAGTTGGGACAGTCAAAGAGACCCAGTACTTC

v_gene: TRBV7-8
j_gene: TRBJ2-7
abundance: .
d_gene: TRBD2
CDR3aa: CASSLGSGKTYEQYF
CDR3nt: TGTGCCAGCAGCTTAGGAAGCGGGAAGACCTACGAGCAGTACTTC

v_gene: TRBV3-1
j_gene: TRBJ1-1
abundance: .
d_gene: TRBD1
CDR3aa: CASSQDGQVETEAFF
CDR3nt: TGTGCCAGCAGCCAAGATGGACAGGTCGAGACTGAAGCTTTCTTT

v_gene: TRBV27
j_gene: TRBJ2-7
abundance: .
d_gene: .
CDR3aa: CASTRPGTYEQYF
CDR3nt: TGTGCCAGCACCAGACCGGGGACCTACGAGCAGTACTTC

v_gene: TRBV14
j_gene: TRBJ2-7
abundance: .
d_gene: .
CDR3aa: CASSHETTPPYEQYF
CDR3nt: TGTGCCAGCAGCCATGAGACTACGCCCCCCTACGAGCAGTACTTC

v_gene: TRBV30
j_gene: TRBJ1-3
abundance: .
d_gene: TRBD1
CDR3aa: CAWNRGTGNTIYF
CDR3nt: TGTGCCTGGAACAGGGGAACTGGAAACACCATATATTTT

v_gene: TRBV20-1
j_gene: TRBJ2-5
abundance: .
d_gene: .
CDR3aa: CSASDPVRGGETQYF
CDR3nt: TGCAGTGCTAGTGACCCAGTGCGGGGTGGAGAGACCCAGTACTTC

v_gene: TRBV11-2
j_gene: TRBJ1-3
abundance: .
d_gene: TRBD1
CDR3aa: CASSANRGGSGNTIYF
CDR3nt: TGTGCCAGCAGCGCGAACAGGGGAGGATCTGGAAACACCATATATTTT

v_gene: TRBV29-1
j_gene: TRBJ1-3
abundance: .
d_gene: .
CDR3aa: CSVGGTGNTIYF
CDR3nt: TGCAGCGTCGGGGGTACGGGAAACACCATATATTTT

v_gene: TRBV7-8
j_gene: TRBJ2-5
abundance: .
d_gene: .
CDR3aa: CASSRTGSETQYF
CDR3nt: TGTGCCAGCAGCCGTACGGGCTCTGAGACCCAGTACTTC

v_gene: TRBV24-1
j_gene: TRBJ2-1
abundance: .
d_gene: .
CDR3aa: CATSDPGDNEQFF
CDR3nt: TGTGCCACCAGTGATCCTGGGGACAATGAGCAGTTCTTC

v_gene: TRBV20-1
j_gene: TRBJ2-7
abundance: .
d_gene: TRBD2
CDR3aa: CSAGTGGGMYEQYF
CDR3nt: TGCAGTGCTGGGACTGGCGGGGGGATGTACGAGCAGTACTTC

v_gene: TRBV11-2
j_gene: TRBJ1-2
abundance: .
d_gene: TRBD1
CDR3aa: CASSLTGEGGYTF
CDR3nt: TGTGCCAGCAGCTTAACAGGGGAGGGTGGCTACACCTTC

v_gene: TRBV20-1
j_gene: TRBJ2-7
abundance: .
d_gene: .
CDR3aa: CSASQGAGSYEQYF
CDR3nt: TGCAGTGCTAGTCAGGGTGCAGGCTCCTACGAGCAGTACTTC

v_gene: TRBV29-1
j_gene: TRBJ1-2
abundance: .
d_gene: .
CDR3aa: CSVDSPPPGQALDYGYTF
CDR3nt: TGCAGCGTTGATTCGCCCCCCCCTGGGCAGGCCCTTGACTATGGCTACACCTTC

v_gene: TRBV20-1
j_gene: TRBJ2-1
abundance: .
d_gene: .
CDR3aa: CSARGTGLNEQFF
CDR3nt: TGCAGTGCTAGGGGTACAGGGCTCAATGAGCAGTTCTTC

v_gene: TRBV4-1
j_gene: TRBJ2-1
abundance: once
d_gene: .
CDR3aa: CASSQGGFHNEQFF
CDR3nt: TGCGCCAGCAGCCAAGGGGGTTTCCACAATGAGCAGTTCTTC

v_gene: TRBV29-1
j_gene: TRBJ1-2
abundance: .
d_gene: .
CDR3aa: CSVVVSEDGYTF
CDR3nt: TGCAGCGTTGTCGTCTCGGAGGATGGCTACACCTTC

v_gene: TRBV9
j_gene: TRBJ1-5
abundance: .
d_gene: .
CDR3aa: CASSVGPANQPQHF
CDR3nt: TGTGCCAGCAGCGTAGGGCCGGCCAATCAGCCCCAGCATTTT

v_gene: TRBV28
j_gene: TRBJ2-7
abundance: .
d_gene: .
CDR3aa: CASQVEGGSEYEQYF
CDR3nt: TGTGCCAGCCAGGTTGAAGGGGGAAGTGAGTACGAGCAGTACTTC

v_gene: TRBV10-3
j_gene: TRBJ1-1
abundance: .
d_gene: .
CDR3aa: CAISVKGMNTEAFF
CDR3nt: TGTGCCATCAGTGTGAAGGGGATGAACACTGAAGCTTTCTTT

v_gene: TRBV2
j_gene: TRBJ1-1
abundance: .
d_gene: .
CDR3aa: CASSQEWGGAEAFF
CDR3nt: TGTGCCAGCAGTCAGGAGTGGGGGGGTGCTGAAGCTTTCTTT

v_gene: TRBV20-1
j_gene: TRBJ1-1
abundance: .
d_gene: TRBD1
CDR3aa: CSASDRGRDTEAFF
CDR3nt: TGCAGTGCTAGCGACAGGGGGCGGGACACTGAAGCTTTCTTT

v_gene: TRBV20-1
j_gene: TRBJ2-7
abundance: .
d_gene: TRBD1
CDR3aa: CSARPGTGTSYEQYF
CDR3nt: TGCAGTGCTAGGCCCGGGACAGGCACATCCTACGAGCAGTACTTC

v_gene: TRBV3-1
j_gene: TRBJ1-1
abundance: once
d_gene: .
CDR3aa: CATSDSMNTEAFF
CDR3nt: TGTGCCACCTCGGACAGCATGAACACTGAAGCTTTCTTT

v_gene: TRBV20-1
j_gene: TRBJ2-1
abundance: .
d_gene: TRBD1
CDR3aa: CSARATGGGQFF
CDR3nt: TGCAGTGCTAGAGCCACAGGGGGCGGGCAGTTCTTC